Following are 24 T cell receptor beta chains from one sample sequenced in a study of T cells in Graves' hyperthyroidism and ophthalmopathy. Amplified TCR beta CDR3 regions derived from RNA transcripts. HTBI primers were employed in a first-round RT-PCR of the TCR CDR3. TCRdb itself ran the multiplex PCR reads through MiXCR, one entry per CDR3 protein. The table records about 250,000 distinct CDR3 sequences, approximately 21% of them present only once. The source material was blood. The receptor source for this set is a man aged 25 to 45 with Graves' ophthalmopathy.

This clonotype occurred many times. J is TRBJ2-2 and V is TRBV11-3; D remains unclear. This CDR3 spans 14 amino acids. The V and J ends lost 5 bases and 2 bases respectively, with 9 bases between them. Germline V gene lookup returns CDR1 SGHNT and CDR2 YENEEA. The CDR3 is CASSLYSNTGELFF. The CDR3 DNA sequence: TGTGCCAGCAGCCTGTACAGTAACACCGGGGAGCTGTTTTTT.

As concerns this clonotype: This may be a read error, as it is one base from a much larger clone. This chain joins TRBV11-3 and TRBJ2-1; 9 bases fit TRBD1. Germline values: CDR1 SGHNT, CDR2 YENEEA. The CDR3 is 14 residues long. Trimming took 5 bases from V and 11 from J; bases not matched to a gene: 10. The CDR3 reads CASSGSTGGGQQFF. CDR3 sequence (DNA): TGTGCCAGCAGCGGATCAACAGGGGGCGGTCAGCAGTTCTTC. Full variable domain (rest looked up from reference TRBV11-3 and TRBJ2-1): EAGVVQSPRYKIIEKKQPVAFWCNPISGHNTLYWYLQNLGQGPELLIRYENEEAVDDSQLPKDRFSAERLKGVDSTLKIQPAELGDSAVYLCASSGSTGGGQQFFGPGTRLTVL.

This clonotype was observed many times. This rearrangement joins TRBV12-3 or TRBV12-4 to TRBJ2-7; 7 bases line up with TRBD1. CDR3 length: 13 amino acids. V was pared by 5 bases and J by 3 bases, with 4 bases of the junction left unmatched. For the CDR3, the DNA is TGTGCCAGCAGTCCGGGACAGCTCTACGAGCAGTACTTC. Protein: CASSPGQLYEQYF.

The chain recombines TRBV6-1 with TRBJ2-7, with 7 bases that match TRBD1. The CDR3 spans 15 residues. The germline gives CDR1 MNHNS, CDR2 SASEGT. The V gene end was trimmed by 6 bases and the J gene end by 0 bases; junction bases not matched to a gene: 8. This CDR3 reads CASSSTYRGSYEQYF. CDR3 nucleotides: TGTGCCAGCAGCTCGACTTACAGGGGCTCCTACGAGCAGTACTTC.

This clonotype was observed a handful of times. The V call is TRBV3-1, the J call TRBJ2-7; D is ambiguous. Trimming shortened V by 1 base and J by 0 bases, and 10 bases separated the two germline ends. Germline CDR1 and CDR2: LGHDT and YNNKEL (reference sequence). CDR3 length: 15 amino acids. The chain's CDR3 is CASSQGIYGSYEQYF. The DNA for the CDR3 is TGTGCCAGCAGCCAAGGCATTTATGGCTCCTACGAGCAGTACTTC.

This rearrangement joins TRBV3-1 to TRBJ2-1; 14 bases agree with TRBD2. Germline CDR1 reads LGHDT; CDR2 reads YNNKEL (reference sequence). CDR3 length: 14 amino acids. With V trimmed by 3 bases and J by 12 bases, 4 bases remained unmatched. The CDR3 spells CASSHGTSGSVQFF. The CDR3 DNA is TGTGCCAGCAGCCATGGGACTAGCGGGAGCGTGCAGTTCTTC.

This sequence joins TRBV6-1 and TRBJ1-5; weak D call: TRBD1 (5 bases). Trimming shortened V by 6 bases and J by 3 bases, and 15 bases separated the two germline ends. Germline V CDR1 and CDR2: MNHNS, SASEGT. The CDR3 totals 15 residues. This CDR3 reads CASSSEGRANQPQHF. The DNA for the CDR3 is TGTGCCAGCAGCTCGGAGGGGAGAGCCAATCAGCCCCAGCATTTT.

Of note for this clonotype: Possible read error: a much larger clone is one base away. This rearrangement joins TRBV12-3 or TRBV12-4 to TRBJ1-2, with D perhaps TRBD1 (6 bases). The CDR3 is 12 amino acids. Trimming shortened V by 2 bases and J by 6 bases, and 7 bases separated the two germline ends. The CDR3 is CASSLRGDGYTF. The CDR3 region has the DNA TGTGCCAGCAGTTTAAGGGGGGATGGCTACACCTTC.

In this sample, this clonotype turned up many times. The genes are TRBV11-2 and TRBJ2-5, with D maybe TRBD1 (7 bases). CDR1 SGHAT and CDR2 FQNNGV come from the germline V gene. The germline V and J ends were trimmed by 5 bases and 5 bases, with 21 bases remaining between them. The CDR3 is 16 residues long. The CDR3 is CASSLAAPGGSETQYF. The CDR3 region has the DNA TGTGCCAGCAGCCTAGCCGCCCCAGGGGGGTCGGAGACCCAGTACTTC.

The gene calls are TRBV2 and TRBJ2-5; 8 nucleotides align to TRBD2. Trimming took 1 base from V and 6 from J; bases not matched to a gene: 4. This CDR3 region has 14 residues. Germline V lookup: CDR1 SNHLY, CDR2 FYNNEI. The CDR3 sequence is CASSEGSSGKTQYF. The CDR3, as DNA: TGTGCCAGCAGTGAAGGGAGTAGCGGGAAGACCCAGTACTTC.

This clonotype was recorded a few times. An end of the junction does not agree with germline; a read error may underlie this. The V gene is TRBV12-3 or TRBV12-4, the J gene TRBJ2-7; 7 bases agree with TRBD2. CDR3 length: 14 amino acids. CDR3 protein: CASSLASGSYGQYF. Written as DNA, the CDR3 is TGTGCCAGCAGTTTGGCTAGCGGCTCCTACGGGCAGTACTTC.

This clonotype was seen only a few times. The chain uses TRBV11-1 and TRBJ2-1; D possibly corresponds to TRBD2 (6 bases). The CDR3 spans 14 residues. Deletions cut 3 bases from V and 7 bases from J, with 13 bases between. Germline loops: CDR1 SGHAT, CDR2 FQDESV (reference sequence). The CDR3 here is CASSFPGLENEQFF. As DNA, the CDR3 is TGTGCCAGCAGCTTTCCGGGACTTGAGAATGAGCAGTTCTTC.

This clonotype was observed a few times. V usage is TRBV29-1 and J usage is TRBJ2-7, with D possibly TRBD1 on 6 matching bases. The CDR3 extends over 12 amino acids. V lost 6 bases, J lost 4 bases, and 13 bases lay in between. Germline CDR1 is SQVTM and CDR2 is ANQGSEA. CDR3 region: CSVRVRGYEQYF. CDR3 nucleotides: TGCAGCGTACGGGTCAGGGGATACGAGCAGTACTTC.

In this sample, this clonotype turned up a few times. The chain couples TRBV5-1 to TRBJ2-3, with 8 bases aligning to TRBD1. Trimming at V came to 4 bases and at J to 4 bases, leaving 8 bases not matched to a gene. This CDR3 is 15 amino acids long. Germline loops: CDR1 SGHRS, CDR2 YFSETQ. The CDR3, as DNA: TGCGCCAGCAGCCATGGACAGGGTGGAGCAGATACGCAGTATTTT. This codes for CASSHGQGGADTQYF.

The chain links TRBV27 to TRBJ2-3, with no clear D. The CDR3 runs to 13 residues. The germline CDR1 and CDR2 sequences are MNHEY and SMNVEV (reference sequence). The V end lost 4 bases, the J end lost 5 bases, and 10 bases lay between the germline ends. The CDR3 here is CASSSPRRDTQYF. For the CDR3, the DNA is TGTGCCAGCAGTTCCCCCCGTCGAGATACGCAGTATTTT.

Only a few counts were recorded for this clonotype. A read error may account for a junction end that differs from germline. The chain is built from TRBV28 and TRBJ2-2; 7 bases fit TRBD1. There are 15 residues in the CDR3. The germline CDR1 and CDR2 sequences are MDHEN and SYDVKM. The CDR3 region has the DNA TGTGCCAGCGGTTTTACAGGGGTGAACACCGGGGAGCTGTTTTTT. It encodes CASGFTGVNTGELFF.

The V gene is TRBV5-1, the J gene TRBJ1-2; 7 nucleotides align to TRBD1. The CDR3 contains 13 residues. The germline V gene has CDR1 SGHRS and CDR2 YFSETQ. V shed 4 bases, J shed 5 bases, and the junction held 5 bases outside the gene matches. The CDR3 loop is CASSGGQRYGYTF. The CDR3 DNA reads TGCGCCAGCAGCGGGGGACAGAGATATGGCTACACCTTC. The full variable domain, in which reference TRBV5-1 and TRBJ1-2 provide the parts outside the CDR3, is KAGVTQTPRYLIKTRGQQVTLSCSPISGHRSVSWYQQTPGQGLQFLFEYFSETQRNKGNFPGRFSGRQFSNSRSEMNVSTLELGDSALYLCASSGGQRYGYTFGSGTRLTVV.

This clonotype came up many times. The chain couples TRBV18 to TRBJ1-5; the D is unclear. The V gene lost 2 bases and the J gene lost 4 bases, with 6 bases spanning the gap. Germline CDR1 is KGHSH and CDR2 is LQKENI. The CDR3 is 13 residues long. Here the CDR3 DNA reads TGTGCCAGCTCACCAGACCCTAATCAGCCCCAGCATTTT. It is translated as CASSPDPNQPQHF.

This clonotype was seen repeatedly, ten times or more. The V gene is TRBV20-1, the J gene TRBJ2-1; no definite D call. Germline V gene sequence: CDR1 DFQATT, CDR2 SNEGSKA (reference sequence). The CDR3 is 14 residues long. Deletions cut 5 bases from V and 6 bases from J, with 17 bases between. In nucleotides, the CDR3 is TGCAGTGCTGGCCACCTGCTCGTAATCAATGAGCAGTTCTTC. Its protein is CSAGHLLVINEQFF.

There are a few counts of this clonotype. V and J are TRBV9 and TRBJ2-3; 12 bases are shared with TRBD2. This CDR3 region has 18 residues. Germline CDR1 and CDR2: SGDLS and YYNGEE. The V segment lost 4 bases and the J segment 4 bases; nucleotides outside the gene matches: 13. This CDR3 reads CASSTSGASGRGADTQYF. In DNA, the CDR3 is TGTGCCAGCAGCACAAGCGGGGCTAGCGGGAGGGGTGCAGATACGCAGTATTTT.

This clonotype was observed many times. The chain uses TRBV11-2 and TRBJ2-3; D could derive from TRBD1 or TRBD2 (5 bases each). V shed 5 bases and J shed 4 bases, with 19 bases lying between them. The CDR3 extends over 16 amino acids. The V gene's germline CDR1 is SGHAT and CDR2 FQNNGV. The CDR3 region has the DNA TGTGCCAGCAGCAAAGCTGGGACCCAGATTGCAGATACGCAGTATTTT. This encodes CASSKAGTQIADTQYF. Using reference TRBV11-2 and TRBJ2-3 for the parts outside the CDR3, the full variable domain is EAGVAQSPRYKIIEKRQSVAFWCNPISGHATLYWYQQILGQGPKLLIQFQNNGVVDDSQLPKDRFSAERLKGVDSTLKIQPAKLEDSAVYLCASSKAGTQIADTQYFGPGTRLTVL.

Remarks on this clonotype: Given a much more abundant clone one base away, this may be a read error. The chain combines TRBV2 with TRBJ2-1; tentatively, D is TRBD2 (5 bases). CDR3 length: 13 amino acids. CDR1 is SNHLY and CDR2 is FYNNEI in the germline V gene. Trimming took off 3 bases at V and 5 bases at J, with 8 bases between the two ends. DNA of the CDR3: TGTGCCAGCAGTGATGAGGGCGACAATGAGCAGTTCTTC. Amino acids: CASSDEGDNEQFF.

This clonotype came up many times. CDR3 loop: CASSLQGRELFF. DNA of the CDR3: TGTGCCAGCAGCCTACAGGGCCGGGAGCTGTTTTTT. This chain joins TRBV7-2 and TRBJ2-2; the D gene is possibly TRBD1 (6 bases). The CDR3 covers 12 residues. Looked up from germline, CDR1 is SGHTA and CDR2 is FQGNSA. V lost 5 bases, J lost 9 bases, and 10 bases lay in between.

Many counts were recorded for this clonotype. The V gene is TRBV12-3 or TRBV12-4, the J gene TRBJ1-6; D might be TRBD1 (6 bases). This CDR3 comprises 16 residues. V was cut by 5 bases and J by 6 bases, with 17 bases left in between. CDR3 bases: TGTGCCAGCAGTCGCTCCGGGACAACCGTTAATTCACCCCTCCACTTT. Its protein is CASSRSGTTVNSPLHF.